The 15 T cell receptor beta chains in this list originate from one sample, sequenced in a study of blood T cell repertoires in COVID-19. Libraries were prepared by immunoSEQ multiplex PCR; TCRdb keeps only in-frame clonotypes and omits some of them. This repertoire shows 120,000 or so clones, over 60% found once; its top ten account for about 40%. Sequenced material: peripheral blood. Every receptor here comes from a man between 35 and 55 years old with active or convalescent COVID-19.

This clone has more than one count but fewer than ten. This chain links TRBV9 with TRBJ1-1; TRBD1 might be the D (5 bases). CDR1 SGDLS and CDR2 YYNGEE come from the germline V gene. The V end was cut by 4 bases, the J end by 4 bases, with 20 bases between. The CDR3 spans 16 residues. CDR3 sequence (DNA): TGTGCCAGCAGCCCTATGCGGTACACAACAGGCACTGAAGCTTTCTTT. It yields the protein CASSPMRYTTGTEAFF.

The chain is built from TRBV18 and TRBJ2-5, with D hard to call. Trimming took 1 base from V and 2 from J, leaving 8 bases between them. Germline loops: CDR1 KGHSH, CDR2 LQKENI. The CDR3 loop spans 14 amino acids. This CDR3 reads CASSPRSVQETQYF. DNA for the CDR3: TGTGCCAGCTCACCACGCAGCGTACAAGAGACCCAGTACTTC. Based on the CDR3 plus reference TRBV18 and TRBJ2-5, the full variable domain is NAGVMQNPRHLVRRRGQEARLRCSPMKGHSHVYWYRQLPEEGLKFMVYLQKENIIDESGMPKERFSAEFPKEGPSILRIQQVVRGDSAAYFCASSPRSVQETQYFGPGTRLLVL.

This clone was seen only once. This chain connects TRBV11-2 to TRBJ2-7; the match to TRBD2 covers 7 bases. The J segment lost 3 bases and the V segment lost 3 bases, leaving 5 bases of the junction unmatched. CDR3 size: 14 residues. Germline CDR1 and CDR2: SGHAT and FQNNGV. In DNA form, the CDR3 reads TGTGCCAGCAGCTTCCGGGGGAGGGACTACGAGCAGTACTTC. It translates to CASSFRGRDYEQYF.

The V and J genes are TRBV5-8 and TRBJ1-1; unclear D gene. V shed 4 bases and J shed 1 base, with 11 bases lying between them. Germline-derived CDR1 and CDR2 are SGHTS and YDEGEE. The CDR3 is 14 amino acids. The CDR3 is CASSPAGGNTEAFF. The CDR3 nucleotides read TGTGCCAGCAGCCCGGCGGGAGGGAACACTGAAGCTTTCTTT.

The gene calls are TRBV29-1 and TRBJ1-2; D may be TRBD1 (6 bases). V shed 8 bases and J shed 11 bases, with 15 bases lying between them. In germline, CDR1 is SQVTM, CDR2 ANQGSEA. CDR3 length: 10 amino acids. In DNA, the CDR3 is TGCAGCACTCACGAGGGGGGGTACACCTTC. Translated: CSTHEGGYTF.

This clone was found a few times. The chain joins TRBV7-9 to TRBJ1-5; 9 nucleotides agree with TRBD1. The germline gives CDR1 SEHNR, CDR2 FQNEAQ (reference sequence). CDR3 length equals 14 residues. J gave up 6 bases and V 3 bases, and 3 bases lay outside the gene matches. The CDR3 region has the DNA TGTGCCAGCAGCTTCGGGACAGGGTGTCAGCCCCAGCATTTT. Encoded protein: CASSFGTGCQPQHF.

In this sample, this clone turned up a few times. The V call is TRBV9, the J call TRBJ2-1; 8 bases align to TRBD2. CDR3 length equals 16 residues. Trimming cost V 0 bases and J 1 base; bases outside gene matches: 3. The germline CDR1 and CDR2 sequences are SGDLS and YYNGEE. CDR3 residues: CASSVAVAGSYNEQFF. The CDR3, as DNA: TGTGCCAGCAGCGTAGCGGTAGCGGGATCCTACAATGAGCAGTTCTTC.

V and J are TRBV6-5 and TRBJ2-7; possible D gene TRBD1, 7 bases. V was clipped by 6 bases and J by 6 bases, with 15 bases between them. This CDR3 contains 13 residues. Germline assignment: CDR1 MNHEY and CDR2 SVGAGI. CDR3 residues: CASSNAGQPEQYF. CDR3 nucleotides: TGTGCCAGCAGCAACGCGGGACAGCCCGAGCAGTACTTC.

This chain uses TRBV5-1 with TRBJ1-4, with 10 bases fitting TRBD1. CDR3 length: 17 residues. The V gene's germline CDR1 is SGHRS and CDR2 YFSETQ. V was clipped by 4 bases and J by 7 bases; unmatched bases: 13. The CDR3 region is CASSQALRTGGGEKLFF. The CDR3, as DNA: TGCGCCAGCAGCCAAGCCTTACGGACAGGGGGTGGTGAAAAACTGTTTTTT.

The chain couples TRBV9 to TRBJ1-6, with a weak D call TRBD1 (5 bases). V shed 0 bases and J shed 9 bases, with 13 bases lying between them. The CDR3 sequence is 15 residues long. Looked up from germline, CDR1 is SGDLS and CDR2 is YYNGEE. The CDR3 region is CASSVDWDFGSPLHF. CDR3 sequence (DNA): TGTGCCAGCAGCGTAGATTGGGACTTCGGTTCACCCCTCCACTTT. Supplemented by reference TRBV9 and TRBJ1-6, the full variable domain reads DSGVTQTPKHLITATGQRVTLRCSPRSGDLSVYWYQQSLDQGLQFLIQYYNGEERAKGNILERFSAQQFPDLHSELNLSSLELGDSALYFCASSVDWDFGSPLHFGNGTRLTVT.

V is TRBV5-4 and J is TRBJ1-1, with D uncertain. The germline CDR1 and CDR2 sequences are SGHNT and YYREEE (reference sequence). Trimming removed 0 bases at V and 8 bases at J, with 5 bases between. The CDR3 is 11 residues long. The CDR3 protein is CASSLAGEAFF. For the CDR3, the DNA is TGTGCCAGCAGCTTGGCGGGGGAAGCTTTCTTT.

This clone was detected only a few times. The V call is TRBV28, the J call TRBJ2-3, with 8 bases matching TRBD2. Germline V gene data show CDR1 as MDHEN and CDR2 as SYDVKM. V shed 3 bases and J 0 bases; nucleotides not matched to a gene: 2. The CDR3 extends over 15 amino acids. The CDR3 is CASSFLAGSTDTQYF. The CDR3 DNA reads as TGTGCCAGCAGTTTTCTAGCGGGTAGCACAGATACGCAGTATTTT. Looking up the rest from reference TRBV28 and TRBJ2-3 gives the full variable domain: DVKVTQSSRYLVKRTGEKVFLECVQDMDHENMFWYRQDPGLGLRLIYFSYDVKMKEKGDIPEGYSVSREKKERFSLILESASTNQTSMYLCASSFLAGSTDTQYFGPGTRLTVL.

About this clone itself: The sample has other DNA sequences that encode this CDR3 too. The rearrangement uses TRBV5-1 and TRBJ2-5, with TRBD2 matching 14 bases. CDR1 and CDR2 (germline): SGHRS, YFSETQ. The CDR3 has 15 amino acids. V lost 4 bases to trimming and J lost 5 bases; unmatched junction nucleotides: 4. CDR3 sequence: CASSLGLAGVETQYF. As DNA, the CDR3 is TGCGCCAGCAGCCTGGGACTAGCGGGAGTGGAGACCCAGTACTTC.

This chain joins TRBV24-1 and TRBJ2-5, with TRBD1 identical over 7 bases. CDR3 length: 16 amino acids. V lost 12 bases and J lost 5; bases outside the gene matches: 20. Germline CDR1 is KGHDR and CDR2 is SFDVKD. Here the CDR3 reads CAPSIRGRVKVETQYF. Here the CDR3 DNA reads TGTGCCCCCTCTATAAGGGGGCGAGTGAAGGTGGAGACCCAGTACTTC.

CDR3 region: CATSREQGNTGELFF. The DNA for the CDR3 is TGTGCCACCAGCAGAGAACAGGGGAACACCGGGGAGCTGTTTTTT. The rearrangement joins TRBV15 to TRBJ2-2; D possibly corresponds to TRBD1 (6 bases). Germline V gene lookup returns CDR1 LNHNV and CDR2 YYDKDF (reference sequence). The V end was cut by 0 bases, the J end by 1 base, with 6 bases between. The CDR3 is made up of 15 amino acids.